Given below is one T cell receptor beta chain in context. The data were produced by immunoSEQ multiplex PCR, yet TCRdb's version contains in-frame clones alone and is incomplete. Of 110,000 or so clones listed, approximately 81% are singletons. The CDR3 is 17 residues long. Germline CDR1 reads GTSNPN; CDR2 reads SVGIG (reference sequence). The V end was cut by 0 bases, the J end by 4 bases, with 18 bases between. This sample stems from a study of blood T cell repertoires in COVID-19. This sequence was found in a man in his forties or fifties with acute or convalescent COVID-19. The sequenced sample consisted of peripheral blood. V is TRBV30 and J is TRBJ1-4; no clear D. The CDR3 DNA follows: TGTGCCTGGAGTGTAACGGGAAGGGCGGCCGTTAATGAAAAACTGTTTTTT. Protein sequence: CAWSVTGRAAVNEKLFF.